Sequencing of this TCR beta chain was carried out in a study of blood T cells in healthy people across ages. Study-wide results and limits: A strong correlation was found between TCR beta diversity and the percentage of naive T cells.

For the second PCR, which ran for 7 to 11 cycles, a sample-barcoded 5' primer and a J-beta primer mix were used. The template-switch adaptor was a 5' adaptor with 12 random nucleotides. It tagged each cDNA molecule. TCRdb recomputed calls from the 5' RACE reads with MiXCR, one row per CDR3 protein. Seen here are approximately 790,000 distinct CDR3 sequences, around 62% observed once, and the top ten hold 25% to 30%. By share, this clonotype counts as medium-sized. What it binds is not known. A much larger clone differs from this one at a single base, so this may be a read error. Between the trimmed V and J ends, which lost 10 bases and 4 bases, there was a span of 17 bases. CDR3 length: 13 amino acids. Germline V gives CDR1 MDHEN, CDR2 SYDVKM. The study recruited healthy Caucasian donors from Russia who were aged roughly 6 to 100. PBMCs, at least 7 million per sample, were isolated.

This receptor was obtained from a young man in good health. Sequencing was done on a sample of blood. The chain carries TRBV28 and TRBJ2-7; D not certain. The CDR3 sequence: CATAVGVGYEQYF. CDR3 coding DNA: TGTGCCACAGCTGTGGGTGTGGGGTACGAGCAGTACTTC.